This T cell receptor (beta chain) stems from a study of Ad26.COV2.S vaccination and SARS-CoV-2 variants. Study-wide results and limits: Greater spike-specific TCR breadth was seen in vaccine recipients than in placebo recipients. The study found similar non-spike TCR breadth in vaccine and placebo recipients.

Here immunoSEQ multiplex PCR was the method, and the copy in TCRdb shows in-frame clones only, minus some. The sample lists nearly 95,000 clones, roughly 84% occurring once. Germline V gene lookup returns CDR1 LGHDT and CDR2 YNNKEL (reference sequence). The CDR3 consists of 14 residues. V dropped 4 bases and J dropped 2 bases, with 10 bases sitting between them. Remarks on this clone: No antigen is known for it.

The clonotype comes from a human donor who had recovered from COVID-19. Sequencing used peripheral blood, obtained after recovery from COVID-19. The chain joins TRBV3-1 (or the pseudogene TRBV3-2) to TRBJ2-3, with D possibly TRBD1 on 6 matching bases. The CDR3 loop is CASSLSGVTDTQYF. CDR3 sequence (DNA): TGTGCCAGCAGCCTCTCAGGGGTCACAGATACGCAGTATTTT.